The clone carrying this T cell receptor beta chain was seen many times. This entry comes from a study of T cells after yellow fever vaccination. The germline V gene encodes CDR1 SGHRS and CDR2 YFSETQ. The V and J ends lost 4 bases and 3 bases, in that order; junction bases with no gene match: 10. The CDR3 extends over 15 amino acids. Template switching by 5'RACE produced TCR cDNA, adding a universal primer site and UMIs. MiXCR, run by TCRdb on the 5' RACE reads, gives a single entry per CDR3 protein. The sample has tens of thousands of distinct CDR3 sequences, 6.3% seen once; the top ten hold around a quarter. General observations from the study: A minor fraction of clonotypes spanned both CD4 and CD8 compartments. Though it reached lower strength, the secondary response hit its peak faster, day 5 versus 15.

The receptor comes from a man aged 25 to 40 who received the YFV17D yellow fever vaccine. The sequencing here drew on PBMCs, either bulk or a sorted T-cell subset (CD4+, CD8+, memory, or dextramer-sorted; not recorded which), taken on the day of the yellow fever booster vaccination. The genes are TRBV5-1 and TRBJ2-7; 7 bases line up with TRBD1. Here the CDR3 reads CASSTDRATGYEQYF. The CDR3 coding sequence is TGCGCCAGCAGCACCGACAGGGCAACAGGCTACGAGCAGTACTTC.